This entry lists 30 T cell receptor beta chains sequenced from one sample in a study of blood T cell repertoires in COVID-19. Using immunoSEQ multiplex PCR, the repertoire was profiled, and TCRdb retains in-frame clones only, with some absent. This sample has approximately 440,000 clones, with 87% found just once. Sequenced input: PBMCs or T cells enriched from blood (not recorded which). These receptors were taken from a young woman who had recovered from COVID-19.

The chain has TRBV9 and TRBJ2-5; 9 nucleotides line up with TRBD2. V dropped 3 bases and J dropped 3; count of bases not matched to a gene: 9. The CDR3 has 16 residues. The germline CDR1 and CDR2 sequences are SGDLS and YYNGEE. Here the CDR3 reads CASSGGIGGGEETQYF. In nucleotides, the CDR3 is TGTGCCAGCAGCGGAGGTATTGGCGGGGGGGAAGAGACCCAGTACTTC.

The chain couples TRBV6-1 to TRBJ2-3, with TRBD2 matching over 12 bases. The germline gives CDR1 MNHNS, CDR2 SASEGT. V lost 1 base, J lost 0 bases, and 5 bases stayed unmatched. CDR3 length: 18 residues. The CDR3: CASSEGTSGGWSTDTQYF. The CDR3 nucleotides are TGTGCCAGCAGTGAAGGAACTAGCGGGGGGTGGAGCACAGATACGCAGTATTTT.

The V call is TRBV11-3, the J call TRBJ2-5; 10 bases agree with TRBD2. The CDR3 extends over 16 amino acids. Germline values: CDR1 SGHNT, CDR2 YENEEA. V dropped 3 bases and J dropped 0; count of bases not matched to a gene: 4. In nucleotides, the CDR3 is TGTGCCAGCAGCTTGGCTAGCGGGGGTAACCAAGAGACCCAGTACTTC. Residues: CASSLASGGNQETQYF.

The chain joins TRBV4-1 to TRBJ1-4, with D maybe TRBD1 (5 bases). Trimming pared 2 bases from V and 0 bases from J, leaving 7 bases between. CDR1 is MGHRA, CDR2 YSYEKL, per germline. The CDR3 has 15 residues. CDR3 in amino acids: CASSQPDTTNEKLFF. Here the CDR3 DNA reads TGCGCCAGCAGCCAACCGGACACAACTAATGAAAAACTGTTTTTT.

The chain uses TRBV2 and TRBJ1-2; D uncertain. Trimming removed 6 bases at V and 4 bases at J, with 21 bases between. The CDR3 contains 16 residues. Germline assignment: CDR1 SNHLY and CDR2 FYNNEI. The CDR3 sequence is CASRALRASRGYGYTF. In DNA, the CDR3 is TGTGCCAGCAGAGCCCTGAGGGCAAGCCGCGGCTATGGCTACACCTTC.

The J gene is TRBJ1-1, the V gene TRBV19, with D possibly being TRBD1 (6 bases). V gave up 4 bases and J gave up 0 bases, with 12 bases separating them. The germline V gene encodes CDR1 LNHDA and CDR2 SQIVND (reference sequence). This CDR3 spans 15 amino acids. The CDR3 nucleotides are TGTGCCAGTAGTACTGGACAGTTACTGAACACTGAAGCTTTCTTT. This codes for CASSTGQLLNTEAFF.

This clone turned up a few times. This sequence joins TRBV2 and TRBJ2-2, with 9 nucleotides matching TRBD2. The CDR3 length is 13 residues. V was clipped by 10 bases and J by 4 bases; unmatched bases: 4. The germline CDR1 and CDR2 sequences are SNHLY and FYNNEI. The CDR3 spells CAKGLASTGELFF. The DNA of the CDR3 is TGTGCCAAAGGACTAGCGTCCACCGGGGAGCTGTTTTTT.

This clone was found once. V is TRBV30 and J is TRBJ1-1; the match to TRBD1 covers 11 bases. Germline V gene data show CDR1 as GTSNPN and CDR2 as SVGIG (reference sequence). The CDR3 runs to 16 residues. Trimming cost V 5 bases and J 1 base; bases outside gene matches: 9. For the CDR3, the DNA is TGTGCCTGGTGGACAGGGGGCATGGTGAGGAACACTGAAGCTTTCTTT. This sequence encodes CAWWTGGMVRNTEAFF.

V gene TRBV7-8 combines with J gene TRBJ2-2; a weak D match, TRBD1 (5 bases). Per the germline V gene, CDR1 is SGHVS and CDR2 is FQNEAQ. This CDR3 has 14 residues. V was trimmed by 1 base and J by 5 bases, leaving 8 bases between them. The CDR3 coding sequence is TGTGCCAGCAGCTTAGTTCAGGGAACCGGGGAGCTGTTTTTT. Translation: CASSLVQGTGELFF.

The chain is built from TRBV10-2 and TRBJ1-3; TRBD1 might be the D (6 bases). The CDR3 is made up of 17 amino acids. V gave up 6 bases and J gave up 0 bases, with 18 bases separating them. Germline CDR1 WSHSY, CDR2 SAAADI. The CDR3 spells CASSRDRNFPSGNTIYF. CDR3 bases: TGCGCCAGCAGCCGCGACAGGAACTTTCCCTCTGGAAACACCATATATTTT.

The chain combines TRBV9 with TRBJ2-3; 8 bases are a match to TRBD2. Germline V gene sequence: CDR1 SGDLS, CDR2 YYNGEE. J was trimmed by 5 bases and V by 3 bases; bases with no gene match: 8. The CDR3 has 15 residues. The CDR3 here is CASSAPGGRGDTQYF. The CDR3 nucleotides read TGTGCCAGCAGCGCCCCGGGGGGGCGGGGAGATACGCAGTATTTT. Supplemented by reference TRBV9 and TRBJ2-3, the full variable domain reads DSGVTQTPKHLITATGQRVTLRCSPRSGDLSVYWYQQSLDQGLQFLIQYYNGEERAKGNILERFSAQQFPDLHSELNLSSLELGDSALYFCASSAPGGRGDTQYFGPGTRLTVL.

This chain joins TRBV30 and TRBJ1-3; tentative D call: TRBD1 (5 bases). Looked up from germline, CDR1 is GTSNPN and CDR2 is SVGIG (reference sequence). With 2 bases removed from V and 0 bases from J, the gap between germline ends came to 14 bases. This CDR3 comprises 16 residues. CDR3 sequence (DNA): TGTGCCTGGAGTCACCCCCCTACAGGCTCTGGAAACACCATATATTTT. The encoded protein is CAWSHPPTGSGNTIYF. Filled out from reference TRBV30 and TRBJ1-3, the complete variable domain reads SQTIHQWPATLVQPVGSPLSLECTVEGTSNPNLYWYRQAAGRGLQLLFYSVGIGQISSEVPQNLSASRPQDRQFILSSKKLLLSDSGFYLCAWSHPPTGSGNTIYFGEGSWLTVV.

This chain uses TRBV5-1 with TRBJ2-3; possible D gene TRBD2, 7 bases. Trimming cost V 2 bases and J 3 bases, with 16 bases left between them. Germline CDR1 and CDR2: SGHRS and YFSETQ. The CDR3 totals 16 residues. Here the CDR3 DNA reads TGCGCCAGCAGCTTTGTAGGGGGGGCCACGACAGATACGCAGTATTTT. Translation gives CASSFVGGATTDTQYF.

V gene TRBV6-5 combines with J gene TRBJ2-7; D not resolved. Germline loops: CDR1 MNHEY, CDR2 SVGAGI. The V gene lost 6 bases and the J gene lost 5 bases, with 14 bases spanning the gap. The CDR3 is 13 amino acids. The CDR3 coding sequence is TGTGCCAGCAGATACACACAAGAAGACGAGCAGTACTTC. This codes for CASRYTQEDEQYF.

The J gene is TRBJ2-5, the V gene TRBV3-1 (or the pseudogene TRBV3-2); TRBD2 aligns across 9 bases. Germline-derived CDR1 and CDR2 are LGHDT and YNNKEL (reference sequence). This CDR3 region has 16 residues. The junction had 10 bases not matched to a gene; V was cut back by 1 base and J by 7 bases. The CDR3 sequence: CASSQGASGVAGTQYF. Here the CDR3 DNA reads TGTGCCAGCAGCCAAGGGGCTAGCGGGGTGGCGGGGACCCAGTACTTC.

V is TRBV27 and J is TRBJ2-7; 8 nucleotides agree with TRBD2. V lost 5 bases to trimming and J lost 9 bases; unmatched junction nucleotides: 15. The V gene's germline CDR1 is MNHEY and CDR2 SMNVEV (reference sequence). This CDR3 contains 15 residues. CDR3 region: CASSPPAGGRSVQYF. The CDR3 DNA sequence: TGTGCCAGCAGTCCCCCGGCGGGGGGACGGTCGGTGCAGTACTTC.

The V and J genes are TRBV12-3 or TRBV12-4 and TRBJ1-3; D gene ambiguous. Trimming pared 5 bases from V and 7 bases from J, leaving 12 bases between. CDR3 length: 13 residues. The CDR3 is CASSTFSRNTIYF. Written as DNA, the CDR3 is TGTGCCAGCAGTACGTTTTCGAGGAACACCATATATTTT.

This chain links TRBV6-5 with TRBJ1-1; D is perhaps TRBD1 (5 bases). The CDR3 has 12 residues. Trimming removed 11 bases from V and 6 bases from J, with 16 bases in between. Germline V CDR1 and CDR2: MNHEY, SVGAGI. The CDR3 protein is CASKWGTAEAFF. CDR3 sequence (DNA): TGTGCCTCTAAATGGGGGACTGCTGAAGCTTTCTTT.

This sequence joins TRBV29-1 and TRBJ1-2; D not resolved. V was shortened by 7 bases and J by 7 bases, with 19 bases between the two germline ends. The CDR3 has 13 amino acids. Germline V gives CDR1 SQVTM, CDR2 ANQGSEA. Here the CDR3 DNA reads TGCAGCGCCCTAACCCTAGGAAACGTTGGCTACACCTTC. Protein sequence: CSALTLGNVGYTF.

The V gene is TRBV3-1 (or the pseudogene TRBV3-2), the J gene TRBJ1-2; 9 bases match TRBD1. Germline V gene lookup returns CDR1 LGHDT and CDR2 YNNKEL (reference sequence). The CDR3 contains 14 residues. Trimming removed 3 bases from V and 7 bases from J; junction bases left unmatched: 6. CDR3 sequence (DNA): TGTGCCAGCAGCCAGGATACAGGGGGCCGTGGCTACACCTTC. It encodes CASSQDTGGRGYTF.

This clone came up a few times. The J gene is TRBJ2-5, the V gene TRBV7-2; D perhaps matches TRBD2 (5 bases). The CDR3 contains 14 residues. The germline V gene encodes CDR1 SGHTA and CDR2 FQGNSA. V lost 5 bases, J lost 2 bases, and 12 bases lay in between. CDR3 protein: CASSHREPQETQYF. For the CDR3, the DNA is TGTGCCAGCAGCCACCGGGAACCTCAAGAGACCCAGTACTTC.

This chain links TRBV3-1 (or the pseudogene TRBV3-2) with TRBJ2-1; D perhaps matches TRBD2 (6 bases). Germline assignment: CDR1 LGHDT and CDR2 YNNKEL (reference sequence). V was clipped by 4 bases and J by 9 bases, with 13 bases between them. The CDR3 consists of 13 residues. Here the CDR3 DNA reads TGTGCCAGCAGCCGGGGGACTGGGCCTGAGCAGTTCTTC. Its protein is CASSRGTGPEQFF.

This chain links TRBV3-1 (or the pseudogene TRBV3-2) with TRBJ2-3; 9 bases fit TRBD2. The CDR3 spans 16 residues. V shed 3 bases, J shed 3 bases, and the junction held 7 bases outside the gene matches. Germline V gene data show CDR1 as LGHDT and CDR2 as YNNKEL (reference sequence). This chain's CDR3 is CASSQAQRGVTDTQYF. The CDR3 DNA follows: TGTGCCAGCAGCCAGGCCCAGCGGGGGGTTACAGATACGCAGTATTTT.

This chain's CDR3 is CASSQASLGAQSYTF. For the CDR3, the DNA is TGTGCCAGCAGCCAAGCTTCGCTGGGGGCCCAAAGCTACACCTTC. The V gene is TRBV4-2, the J gene TRBJ1-2; D is perhaps TRBD1 (6 bases). Germline CDR1 LGHNA, CDR2 YNFKEQ. CDR3 length equals 15 residues. V was clipped by 1 base and J by 9 bases, with 18 bases between them.

This chain links TRBV5-5 with TRBJ1-1, with TRBD1 matching over 10 bases. Germline trimming cut 0 bases from V and 4 bases from J; bases unmatched to any gene: 0. Germline assignment: CDR1 SGHKS and CDR2 YYEKEE (reference sequence). This CDR3 region has 14 residues. The CDR3 DNA reads TGTGCCAGCAGCTTGGGGACAGGGGGCACTGAAGCTTTCTTT. Its protein product is CASSLGTGGTEAFF.

This clone was seen only a few times. The chain couples TRBV6-2 or TRBV6-3 to TRBJ2-1; no firm D call. CDR1 is MNHEY, CDR2 SVGEGT, per germline. V shed 0 bases and J shed 10 bases, with 7 bases lying between them. The CDR3 contains 12 residues. CDR3 bases: TGTGCCAGCAGTTACTCCTCCGTAGAGCAGTTCTTC. Its translation: CASSYSSVEQFF.

CDR3 DNA: TGTGCCAGCAGTGCACGAGCTAATTCACCCCTCCACTTT. Amino acid sequence: CASSARANSPLHF. The chain couples TRBV2 to TRBJ1-6; D is unclear. The CDR3 runs 13 residues. Trimming pared 4 bases from V and 6 bases from J, leaving 7 bases between. Germline CDR1 reads SNHLY; CDR2 reads FYNNEI.

The chain uses TRBV5-1 and TRBJ1-2; weak D call: TRBD1 (6 bases). The germline V and J ends were trimmed by 5 bases and 4 bases, with 12 bases remaining between them. The CDR3 has 13 amino acids. CDR1 and CDR2 (germline): SGHRS, YFSETQ. CDR3 in DNA: TGCGCCAGCAGTTGGGGGCAGAGCTATGGCTACACCTTC. It codes for CASSWGQSYGYTF.

The J gene is TRBJ1-2, the V gene TRBV18; D unresolved. V was trimmed by 4 bases and J by 0 bases, leaving 12 bases between them. The CDR3 consists of 15 residues. Germline V gene sequence: CDR1 KGHSH, CDR2 LQKENI. The CDR3 loop is CASSLASVANYGYTF. CDR3 DNA: TGTGCCAGCTCACTGGCTAGTGTCGCTAACTATGGCTACACCTTC.

V and J are TRBV2 and TRBJ2-1; possible D gene TRBD1, 5 bases. The germline CDR1 and CDR2 sequences are SNHLY and FYNNEI. This CDR3 comprises 12 residues. V was trimmed by 7 bases and J by 4 bases, leaving 8 bases between them. The CDR3 nucleotides are TGTGCCAGCATCCAGGGATACAATGAGCAGTTCTTC. Translation: CASIQGYNEQFF.